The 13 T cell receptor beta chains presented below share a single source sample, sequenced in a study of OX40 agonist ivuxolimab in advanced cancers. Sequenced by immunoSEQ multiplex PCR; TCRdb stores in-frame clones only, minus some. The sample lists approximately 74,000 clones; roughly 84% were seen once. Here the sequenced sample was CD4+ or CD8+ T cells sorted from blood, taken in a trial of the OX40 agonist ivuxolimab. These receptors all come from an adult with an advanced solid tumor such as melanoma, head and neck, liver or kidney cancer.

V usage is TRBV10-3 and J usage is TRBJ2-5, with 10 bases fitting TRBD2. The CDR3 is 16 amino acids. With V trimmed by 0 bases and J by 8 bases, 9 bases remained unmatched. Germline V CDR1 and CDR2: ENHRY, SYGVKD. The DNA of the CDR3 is TGTGCCATCAGTGAGTCGAGAGCGGGAGGGCCGGACACCCAGTACTTC. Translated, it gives CAISESRAGGPDTQYF.

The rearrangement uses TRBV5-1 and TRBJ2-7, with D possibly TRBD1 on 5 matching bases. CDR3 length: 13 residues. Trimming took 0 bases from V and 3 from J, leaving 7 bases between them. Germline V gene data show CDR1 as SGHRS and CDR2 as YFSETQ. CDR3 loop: CASSLAQGYEQYF. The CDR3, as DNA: TGCGCCAGCAGCTTGGCCCAGGGCTACGAGCAGTACTTC.

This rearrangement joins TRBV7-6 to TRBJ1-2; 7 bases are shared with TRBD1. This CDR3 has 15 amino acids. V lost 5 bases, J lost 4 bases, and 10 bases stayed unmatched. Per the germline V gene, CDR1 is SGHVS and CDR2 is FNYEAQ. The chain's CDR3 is CASSPSRGISYGYTF. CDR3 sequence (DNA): TGTGCCAGCAGCCCAAGCAGGGGGATCTCCTATGGCTACACCTTC.

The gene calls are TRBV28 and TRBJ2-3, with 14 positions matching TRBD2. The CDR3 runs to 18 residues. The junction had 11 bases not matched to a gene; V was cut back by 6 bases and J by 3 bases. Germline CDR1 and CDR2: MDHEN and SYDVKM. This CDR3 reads CASSQGLAGVYATDTQYF. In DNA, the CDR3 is TGTGCCAGCAGCCAGGGACTAGCGGGAGTTTATGCGACAGATACGCAGTATTTT.

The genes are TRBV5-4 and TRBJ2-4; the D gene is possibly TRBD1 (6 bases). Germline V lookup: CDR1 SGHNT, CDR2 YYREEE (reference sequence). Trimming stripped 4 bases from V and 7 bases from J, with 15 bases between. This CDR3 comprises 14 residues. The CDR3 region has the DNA TGTGCCAGCAGCGAGTATTGGGACAAGAACATTCAGTACTTC. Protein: CASSEYWDKNIQYF.

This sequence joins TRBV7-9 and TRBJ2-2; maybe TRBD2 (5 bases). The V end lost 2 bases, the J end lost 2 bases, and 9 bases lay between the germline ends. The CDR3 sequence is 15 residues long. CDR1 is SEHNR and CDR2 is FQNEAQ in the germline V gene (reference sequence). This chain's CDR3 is CASSLQAVNTGELFF. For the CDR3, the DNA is TGTGCCAGCAGCTTACAAGCGGTTAACACCGGGGAGCTGTTTTTT.

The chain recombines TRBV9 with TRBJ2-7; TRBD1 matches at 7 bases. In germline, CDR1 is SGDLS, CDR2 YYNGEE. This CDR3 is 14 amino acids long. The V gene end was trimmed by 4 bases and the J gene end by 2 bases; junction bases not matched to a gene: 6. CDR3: CASSPLGQAYEQYF. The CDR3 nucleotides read TGTGCCAGCAGCCCCCTCGGACAGGCCTACGAGCAGTACTTC.

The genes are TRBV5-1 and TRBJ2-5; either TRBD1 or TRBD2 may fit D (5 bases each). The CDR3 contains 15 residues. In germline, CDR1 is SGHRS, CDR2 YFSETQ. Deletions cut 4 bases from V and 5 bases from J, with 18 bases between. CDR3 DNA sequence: TGCGCCAGCAGCCGTGACTCTCACTGGGGGGAGACCCAGTACTTC. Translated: CASSRDSHWGETQYF. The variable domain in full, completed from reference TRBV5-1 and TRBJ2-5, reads KAGVTQTPRYLIKTRGQQVTLSCSPISGHRSVSWYQQTPGQGLQFLFEYFSETQRNKGNFPGRFSGRQFSNSRSEMNVSTLELGDSALYLCASSRDSHWGETQYFGPGTRLLVL.

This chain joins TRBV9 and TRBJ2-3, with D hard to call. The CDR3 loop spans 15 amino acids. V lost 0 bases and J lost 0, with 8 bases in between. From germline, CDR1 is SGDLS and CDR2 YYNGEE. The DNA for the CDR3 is TGTGCCAGCAGCGTAGAAAGTTTTAGCACAGATACGCAGTATTTT. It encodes CASSVESFSTDTQYF.

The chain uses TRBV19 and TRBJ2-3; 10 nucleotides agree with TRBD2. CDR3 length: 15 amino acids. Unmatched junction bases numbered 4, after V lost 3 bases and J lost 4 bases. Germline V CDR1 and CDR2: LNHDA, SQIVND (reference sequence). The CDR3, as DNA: TGTGCCAGTAGTATGGGGCTAGCGGGAGCAGATACGCAGTATTTT. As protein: CASSMGLAGADTQYF.

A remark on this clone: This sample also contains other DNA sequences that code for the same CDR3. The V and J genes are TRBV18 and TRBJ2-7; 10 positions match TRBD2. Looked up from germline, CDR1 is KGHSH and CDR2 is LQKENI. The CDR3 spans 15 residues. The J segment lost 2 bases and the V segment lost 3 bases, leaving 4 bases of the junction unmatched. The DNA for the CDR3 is TGTGCCAGCTCACCCGGTAGCGGGAGGACCTACGAGCAGTACTTC. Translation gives CASSPGSGRTYEQYF.

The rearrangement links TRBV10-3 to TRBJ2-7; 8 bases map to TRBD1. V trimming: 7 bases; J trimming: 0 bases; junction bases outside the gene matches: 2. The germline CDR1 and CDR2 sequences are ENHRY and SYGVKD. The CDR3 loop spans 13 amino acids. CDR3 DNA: TGTGCCATCAAGGACAGGGTCTCCTACGAGCAGTACTTC. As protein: CAIKDRVSYEQYF.

The CDR3 DNA follows: TGTGCCAGCAGTTCACAGGGAACTTACACTGAAGCTTTCTTT. Amino acid sequence: CASSSQGTYTEAFF. V gene TRBV27 combines with J gene TRBJ1-1; D is possibly TRBD1 (6 bases). Trimming removed 4 bases from V and 3 bases from J, with 12 bases in between. CDR3 length: 14 amino acids. Per the germline V gene, CDR1 is MNHEY and CDR2 is SMNVEV (reference sequence).